This entry lists 25 T cell receptor beta chains sequenced from one sample in a study of tumor-infiltrating lymphocytes in primary liver carcinoma. The input was 450 to 500 ng total RNA; TCR beta cDNA was made from it with a constant-region primer. Employing slightly modified ARM-PCR, three nested multiplex PCR rounds were run, and these gave rise to the TCR beta libraries. Investigators reported that the first two PCR rounds, at 9 to 11 cycles each, used TRBV1-TRBV30 forward primers with a C-beta reverse primer. TCRdb itself ran the multiplex PCR reads through MiXCR, one entry per CDR3 protein. The sample has 90,000 to 150,000 distinct CDR3 sequences, 60% to 70% seen once. RNA and DNA were co-extracted from approximately 20-30 mg of unsorted bulk tissue. The sequenced sample was liver tumor tissue from sampling region 1. Subset meaning: tumor region T1, superior pole. These receptors all stem from a woman aged 60-75 years with primary liver carcinoma and hepatitis B virus infection.

By proportion, this clonotype is medium-sized. The chain combines TRBV11-2 with TRBJ2-5; D assignment may be TRBD1 or TRBD2 (6 bases each). Germline V gene lookup returns CDR1 SGHAT and CDR2 FQNNGV. Trimming took off 0 bases at V and 5 bases at J, with 19 bases between the two ends. CDR3 length: 17 residues. CDR3 region: CASSLEGGARGLETQYF. Here the CDR3 DNA reads TGTGCCAGCAGCTTAGAAGGTGGGGCCAGGGGACTCGAGACCCAGTACTTC.

The genes are TRBV7-9 and TRBJ2-2; 10 nucleotides match TRBD2. The CDR3 totals 15 residues. Germline values: CDR1 SEHNR, CDR2 FQNEAQ (reference sequence). J lost 10 bases, V lost 6 bases, and 11 bases had no gene match. The CDR3 sequence: CASRGLAGGAVELFF. The CDR3 DNA reads TGTGCCAGCAGGGGATTAGCGGGAGGTGCAGTGGAGCTGTTTTTT. Full variable domain (outside the CDR3, taken from reference TRBV7-9 and TRBJ2-2): DTGVSQNPRHKITKRGQNVTFRCDPISEHNRLYWYRQTLGQGPEFLTYFQNEAQLEKSRLLSDRFSAERPKGSFSTLEIQRTEQGDSAMYLCASRGLAGGAVELFFGEGSRLTVL.

To note about this clonotype: A much larger clone sits a single nucleotide away, making a read error possible. The gene calls are TRBV12-3 or TRBV12-4 and TRBJ2-2; 8 bases map to TRBD1. This CDR3 is built from 15 residues. V dropped 5 bases and J dropped 3; count of bases not matched to a gene: 5. CDR3: CASSTRTGHTGELFF. The DNA of the CDR3 is TGTGCCAGCAGTACACGGACAGGGCACACCGGGGAGCTGTTTTTT.

This clonotype was counted at least ten times. The V and J genes are TRBV12-3 or TRBV12-4 and TRBJ2-2; no firm D call. V was shortened by 5 bases and J by 0 bases, with 7 bases between the two germline ends. The CDR3 sequence is 14 residues long. The CDR3 coding sequence is TGTGCCAGCAGTCCAGCAGCGAACACCGGGGAGCTGTTTTTT. Translating it yields CASSPAANTGELFF.

With regard to this clonotype: Since the CDR3 does not end with the conserved phenylalanine or tryptophan, this likely comes from a read error. The V and J genes are TRBV11-2 and TRBJ2-3; D remains unclear. The length of the CDR3 is 15 residues. CDR1 and CDR2 from the germline V gene are SGHAT and FQNNGV. CDR3 sequence: CAGSLDPGRTFSQYS. The CDR3 DNA sequence: TGTGCCGGCAGCTTAGATCCGGGTCGCACGTTCTCGCAGTATTCT.

Note on this clonotype: Being one base from a much bigger clone, this may be a read error. V is TRBV6-1 and J is TRBJ2-7, with 11 bases aligning to TRBD2. With V trimmed by 7 bases and J by 5 bases, 7 bases remained unmatched. Germline values: CDR1 MNHNS, CDR2 SASEGT. The CDR3 contains 14 residues. The CDR3 bases are TGTGCCAGCAATACGCTAGCGGGAGGCGACGAGCAGTACTTC. Its protein product is CASNTLAGGDEQYF.

Remarks on this clonotype: Relative to the germline gene, one junction end is altered; a read error may explain this. The chain employs TRBV6-1 and TRBJ2-5, with 7 bases aligning to TRBD2. Germline values: CDR1 MNHNS, CDR2 SASEGT. The CDR3 totals 13 residues. The CDR3 DNA reads TGTGCCAGCATAAGGACTAGGTCGGAGAACCAGTACTTC. This translates into CASIRTRSENQYF.

Relative to its sample, this clonotype is large (0.1 to 1%). The rearrangement links TRBV11-2 to TRBJ1-1; D not certain. V lost 3 bases and J 5 bases, leaving 10 bases between the germline ends. Looked up from germline, CDR1 is SGHAT and CDR2 is FQNNGV. This CDR3 has 13 residues. The chain's CDR3 is CASSFHGGTEAFF. DNA for the CDR3: TGTGCCAGCAGCTTTCATGGTGGGACTGAAGCTTTCTTT. Drawing the rest from reference TRBV11-2 and TRBJ1-1, the complete variable domain is EAGVAQSPRYKIIEKRQSVAFWCNPISGHATLYWYQQILGQGPKLLIQFQNNGVVDDSQLPKDRFSAERLKGVDSTLKIQPAKLEDSAVYLCASSFHGGTEAFFGQGTRLTVV.

This clonotype was seen more than once but under ten times. The J gene is TRBJ2-3, the V gene TRBV30; 8 bases agree with TRBD1. J was trimmed by 1 base and V by 3 bases; bases with no gene match: 6. Germline V CDR1 and CDR2: GTSNPN, SVGIG (reference sequence). The CDR3 runs to 15 residues. The CDR3: CAWSRQGSGTDTQYF. The CDR3 DNA follows: TGTGCCTGGAGCAGACAGGGGTCGGGCACAGATACGCAGTATTTT.

This clonotype occurred once. The junction departs from germline at one end; a sequencing error may be responsible. The chain employs TRBV13 and TRBJ1-2; the D gene is possibly TRBD1 (6 bases). Germline V CDR1 and CDR2: PRHDT, FYEKMQ (reference sequence). The length of the CDR3 is 14 residues. CDR3 in amino acids: CACSLTGFGYGYTF. In DNA, the CDR3 is TGTGCCTGCAGCCTTACAGGGTTTGGCTACGGCTACACCTTC.

With regard to this clonotype: Just one base apart from a much larger clone, this may be a read error. The CDR3 protein is CASCYTGGFLYEQYF. CDR3 coding DNA: TGTGCCAGCTGTTACACTGGGGGCTTTCTCTACGAGCAGTACTTC. V usage is TRBV6-5 and J usage is TRBJ2-7, with D maybe TRBD1 (6 bases). The CDR3 sequence is 15 residues long. The germline V gene has CDR1 MNHEY and CDR2 SVGAGI.

The chain is built from TRBV12-3 or TRBV12-4 and TRBJ1-6; 10 bases align to TRBD1. Unmatched junction bases numbered 8, after V lost 5 bases and J lost 10 bases. The CDR3 runs 15 residues. CDR3 in amino acids: CASSQWTGGLSPLHF. The CDR3 DNA follows: TGTGCCAGCAGTCAATGGACAGGGGGTCTATCACCCCTCCACTTT.

As concerns this clonotype: One end of the junction varies from germline; a read error may be responsible. The chain carries TRBV11-2 and TRBJ2-3; the D is unclear. This CDR3 region has 14 residues. CDR1 and CDR2 from the germline V gene are SGHAT and FQNNGV. The CDR3 protein is CVSRPSTSTDTQYF. DNA for the CDR3: TGTGTCAGCAGGCCGTCGACTAGCACAGATACGCAGTATTTT.

The chain couples TRBV6-1 to TRBJ2-3; 8 nucleotides match TRBD2. The CDR3 totals 17 residues. V lost 4 bases, J lost 9 bases, and 18 bases stayed unmatched. The V gene's germline CDR1 is MNHNS and CDR2 SASEGT. The CDR3 DNA reads as TGTGCCAGCAGTGCCCCGACTAGCGTGAGTGAATCATTCACGCAGTATTTT. Its protein is CASSAPTSVSESFTQYF.

A note on this clonotype: This may come from a read error, since a much larger clone is one base off. The conserved closing phenylalanine or tryptophan is absent in this CDR3, likely reflecting a read error. The chain links TRBV14 to TRBJ2-7; TRBD1 is a possible D gene (6 bases). V lost 4 bases and J 0 bases, leaving 10 bases between the germline ends. The CDR3 runs 14 residues. The germline V gene encodes CDR1 SGHDN and CDR2 FVKESK. DNA for the CDR3: TGTGCCAGCAGCCCGGACAGCATCTCCTACGAGCAGTACTCC. The encoded protein is CASSPDSISYEQYS.

The sample holds many counts of this clonotype. An end of the junction does not agree with germline; a read error may underlie this. V gene TRBV6-1 combines with J gene TRBJ1-5, with 8 bases identical to TRBD1. Looked up from germline, CDR1 is MNHNS and CDR2 is SASEGT. The CDR3 has 15 amino acids. Here the CDR3 reads CAGSEETGGNQPQHF. CDR3 coding DNA: TGTGCCGGCAGTGAAGAGACAGGGGGCAATCAGCCCCAGCATTTT.

Regarding this clonotype: This may stem from a read error, because a much larger clone lies one nucleotide away. The chain is built from TRBV14 and TRBJ2-7, with TRBD2 identical over 7 bases. The V gene's germline CDR1 is SGHDN and CDR2 FVKESK. There are 15 residues in the CDR3. The CDR3 DNA follows: TGTGCCAGCAGCCAAGATTCCCGGGACTACTACGGGCAGTACTTC. Residues: CASSQDSRDYYGQYF.

This clonotype was seen only a few times. V gene TRBV18 combines with J gene TRBJ2-2; no definite D call. The CDR3 runs 14 residues. The germline V gene encodes CDR1 KGHSH and CDR2 LQKENI. Trimming took off 6 bases at V and 0 bases at J, with 8 bases between the two ends. This CDR3 reads CASSQETNTGELFF. For the CDR3, the DNA is TGTGCCAGCTCGCAGGAAACGAACACCGGGGAGCTGTTTTTT.

With regard to this clonotype: At one boundary the junction diverges from the germline segment, which might be a read error. The chain uses TRBV5-1 and TRBJ2-5; possibly TRBD2 for D (6 bases). In germline, CDR1 is SGHRS, CDR2 YFSETQ. This CDR3 region has 15 residues. In DNA form, the CDR3 reads TGCGCCAGCAGCTCGGGAAGGACTACTCAAGAGACCCATTACTTC. This encodes CASSSGRTTQETHYF.

Worth noting for this clonotype: One end of the junction does not line up with germline, which may come from a read error. The genes are TRBV11-3 and TRBJ2-7; the D gene is possibly TRBD2 (6 bases). Germline V gene sequence: CDR1 SGHNT, CDR2 YENEEA. The CDR3 length is 14 residues. DNA of the CDR3: TGTGCCAGCAGCTTAGGACTAGAATATTCCGAGCAATACTTC. This sequence encodes CASSLGLEYSEQYF.

The CDR3 nucleotides read TGTGCCAGCAGTTTCCCCCGATACACCGGGGAGCTGTTTTTT. Its translation: CASSFPRYTGELFF. V gene TRBV28 combines with J gene TRBJ2-2, with D unresolved. Germline V gene data show CDR1 as MDHEN and CDR2 as SYDVKM. Trimming took off 3 bases at V and 3 bases at J, with 8 bases between the two ends. The CDR3 is 14 amino acids.

This clonotype was recorded once. A clone one base away is much larger, so this may be a read error. V usage is TRBV10-3 and J usage is TRBJ2-7; D is possibly TRBD2 (5 bases). Trimming cost V 4 bases and J 7 bases, with 11 bases left between them. Germline loops: CDR1 ENHRY, CDR2 SYGVKD. CDR3 length: 12 residues. The DNA of the CDR3 is TGTGCCATCAGTGTCCGGGAAGGGGAGCAGTACTTC. The encoded protein is CAISVREGEQYF.

The J gene is TRBJ2-3, the V gene TRBV11-2; D call uncertain. V lost 2 bases and J lost 2, with 5 bases in between. The CDR3 spans 13 residues. Germline-derived CDR1 and CDR2 are SGHAT and FQNNGV. CDR3 region: CASSLYFTDTQYF. The CDR3 DNA follows: TGTGCCAGCAGCTTATATTTCACAGATACGCAGTATTTT.

The chain employs TRBV11-2 and TRBJ2-1, with D perhaps matching TRBD2 (5 bases). The CDR3 is 15 residues long. Germline CDR1 and CDR2: SGHAT and FQNNGV. V lost 8 bases, J lost 5 bases, and 19 bases lay in between. The CDR3, as DNA: TGTGCCAGCCAACGACTGGCGGGTTCACACAATGAGCAGTTCTTC. This gives the protein CASQRLAGSHNEQFF. Combining the CDR3 with reference TRBV11-2 and TRBJ2-1 gives the whole variable domain EAGVAQSPRYKIIEKRQSVAFWCNPISGHATLYWYQQILGQGPKLLIQFQNNGVVDDSQLPKDRFSAERLKGVDSTLKIQPAKLEDSAVYLCASQRLAGSHNEQFFGPGTRLTVL.

Concerning this clonotype: A much bigger clone sits one base away, suggesting this may be a read error. The chain employs TRBV12-3 or TRBV12-4 and TRBJ1-6; D is unclear. The CDR3 length is 14 residues. Written as DNA, the CDR3 is TGTGCCAGCAGTTACAACTTCCGAAATTCACCCCTCCAATTT. Its protein product is CASSYNFRNSPLQF.